The 11 T cell receptor beta chains below all came from one sample that was sequenced in a study of shared clonotypes between healthy human individuals. The repertoire was sequenced with immunoSEQ multiplex PCR; TCRdb's copy has only in-frame clones and lacks some. The profile covers approximately 350,000 clones, with 74% appearing a single time and 9% to 12% taken by the ten largest. Sequenced: memory CD4+ T cells sorted from blood. As to subset: CD45RA-negative fraction. The receptors shown here come from a man aged 25-45 years in good health.

The CDR3 nucleotides read TGCGCCAGCAGCCAAGTGTCAGCGGGAGTTGGGTACACCGGGGAGCTGTTTTTT. It codes for CASSQVSAGVGYTGELFF. V is TRBV4-1 and J is TRBJ2-2; TRBD2 matches 8 bases. Germline V gene data show CDR1 as MGHRA and CDR2 as YSYEKL. J was trimmed by 3 bases and V by 1 base; bases with no gene match: 10. The CDR3 is 18 residues long.

V usage is TRBV9 and J usage is TRBJ2-3, with TRBD2 identical over 7 bases. Losses at the gene ends were 2 bases for V and 5 bases for J; bases not matched to a gene: 11. CDR3 length equals 16 residues. CDR1 SGDLS and CDR2 YYNGEE come from the germline V gene. This CDR3 is CASSVSTGGREDTQYF. CDR3 DNA sequence: TGTGCCAGCAGCGTTTCGACGGGAGGTCGTGAAGATACGCAGTATTTT.

The chain combines TRBV5-1 with TRBJ2-1, with 8 bases matching TRBD1. CDR1 and CDR2 from the germline V gene are SGHRS and YFSETQ. This CDR3 has 15 amino acids. V was pared by 4 bases and J by 6 bases, with 9 bases of the junction left unmatched. In DNA, the CDR3 is TGCGCCAGCAGCAAGGACAGGGCTCTCTCCAATGAGCAGTTCTTC. This sequence encodes CASSKDRALSNEQFF. Full variable domain (rest looked up from reference TRBV5-1 and TRBJ2-1): KAGVTQTPRYLIKTRGQQVTLSCSPISGHRSVSWYQQTPGQGLQFLFEYFSETQRNKGNFPGRFSGRQFSNSRSEMNVSTLELGDSALYLCASSKDRALSNEQFFGPGTRLTVL.

J is TRBJ2-5 and V is TRBV11-2; D unresolved. V shed 4 bases and J shed 5 bases, with 14 bases lying between them. Per germline, CDR1 SGHAT and CDR2 FQNNGV. CDR3 size: 14 residues. The CDR3 DNA reads as TGTGCCAGCAGCTCTTTAGGCAGGCGCGAGACCCAGTACTTC. Its translation: CASSSLGRRETQYF. The full variable domain, rest sourced from reference TRBV11-2 and TRBJ2-5, is EAGVAQSPRYKIIEKRQSVAFWCNPISGHATLYWYQQILGQGPKLLIQFQNNGVVDDSQLPKDRFSAERLKGVDSTLKIQPAKLEDSAVYLCASSSLGRRETQYFGPGTRLLVL.

V usage is TRBV7-9 and J usage is TRBJ1-1, with TRBD1 as a possible D gene (5 bases). This CDR3 is 14 amino acids long. The V end was cut by 2 bases, the J end by 1 base, with 8 bases between. The germline V gene encodes CDR1 SEHNR and CDR2 FQNEAQ (reference sequence). The chain's CDR3 is CASSLSGGNTEAFF. The CDR3 DNA follows: TGTGCCAGCAGCTTATCGGGGGGGAACACTGAAGCTTTCTTT.

V and J are TRBV15 and TRBJ2-4; no definite D call. From germline, CDR1 is LNHNV and CDR2 YYDKDF (reference sequence). V dropped 8 bases and J dropped 2 bases, with 13 bases sitting between them. This CDR3 is built from 14 residues. The CDR3 region has the DNA TGTGCCACCCGCGTCCGGACGACCAAAAACATTCAGTACTTC. Translating it yields CATRVRTTKNIQYF.

This clone was counted a few times. Other DNA sequences in the sample encode the same CDR3. The rearrangement joins TRBV13 to TRBJ2-3; D is ambiguous. Germline-derived CDR1 and CDR2 are PRHDT and FYEKMQ (reference sequence). CDR3 length: 13 amino acids. V was clipped by 7 bases and J by 4 bases, with 12 bases between them. The CDR3 region is CASTSRKSDTQYF. The CDR3 coding sequence is TGTGCCAGCACCTCAAGAAAATCAGATACGCAGTATTTT.

This clone was recorded only once. V and J are TRBV28 and TRBJ2-1; a weak D match, TRBD2 (6 bases). CDR3 length: 15 residues. CDR1 and CDR2 (germline): MDHEN, SYDVKM. The V gene lost 5 bases and the J gene lost 9 bases, with 20 bases spanning the gap. The CDR3 nucleotides read TGTGCCAGCAGTGATATTCGGGACTCACTACCTGAGCAGTTCTTC. Translation gives CASSDIRDSLPEQFF.

This chain uses TRBV11-2 with TRBJ2-7; possibly TRBD2 for D (5 bases). CDR1 and CDR2 from the germline V gene are SGHAT and FQNNGV. The CDR3 extends over 14 amino acids. Between the trimmed V and J ends, which lost 5 bases and 1 base, there was a span of 12 bases. The CDR3 sequence: CASSAVAYSYEQYF. In DNA form, the CDR3 reads TGTGCCAGCAGCGCAGTAGCGTATTCCTACGAGCAGTACTTC.

This chain connects TRBV7-9 to TRBJ2-2; D gene unclear. The CDR3 consists of 12 residues. Germline CDR1 and CDR2: SEHNR and FQNEAQ (reference sequence). The V end was cut by 4 bases, the J end by 6 bases, with 6 bases between. The CDR3 spells CASSSQAGELFF. In DNA, the CDR3 is TGTGCCAGCAGCTCCCAGGCCGGGGAGCTGTTTTTT.

V is TRBV11-2 and J is TRBJ2-7; TRBD1 might be the D (6 bases). Germline V gene lookup returns CDR1 SGHAT and CDR2 FQNNGV. The CDR3 consists of 15 residues. Deletions cut 4 bases from V and 4 bases from J, with 17 bases between. In DNA form, the CDR3 reads TGTGCCAGCAGCTCCATTCGGCAGGGGAATTACGAGCAGTACTTC. Its protein product is CASSSIRQGNYEQYF.